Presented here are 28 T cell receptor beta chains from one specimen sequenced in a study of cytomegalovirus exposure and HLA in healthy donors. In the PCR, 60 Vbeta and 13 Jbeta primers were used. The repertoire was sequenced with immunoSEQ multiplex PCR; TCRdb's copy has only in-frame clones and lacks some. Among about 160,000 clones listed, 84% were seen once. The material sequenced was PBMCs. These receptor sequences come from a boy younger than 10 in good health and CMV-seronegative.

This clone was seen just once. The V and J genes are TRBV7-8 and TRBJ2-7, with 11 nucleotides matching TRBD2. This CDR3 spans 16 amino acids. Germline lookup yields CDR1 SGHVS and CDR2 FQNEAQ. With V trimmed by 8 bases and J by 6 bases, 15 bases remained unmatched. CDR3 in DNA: TGTGCCAGCGCGGATACCGGGACTAGCGGCTGGGGCGAGCAGTACTTC. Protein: CASADTGTSGWGEQYF.

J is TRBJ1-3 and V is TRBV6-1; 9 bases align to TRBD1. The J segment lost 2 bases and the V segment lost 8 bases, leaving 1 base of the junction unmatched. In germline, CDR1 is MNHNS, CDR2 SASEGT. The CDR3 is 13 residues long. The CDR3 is CASWDRAGNTIYF. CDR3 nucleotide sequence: TGTGCCAGCTGGGACAGGGCTGGAAACACCATATATTTT.

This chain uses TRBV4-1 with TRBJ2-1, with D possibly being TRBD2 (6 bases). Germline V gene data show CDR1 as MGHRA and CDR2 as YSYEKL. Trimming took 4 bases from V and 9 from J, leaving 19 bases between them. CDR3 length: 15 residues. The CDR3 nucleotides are TGCGCCAGCAGCCTCGCCGGGGGTGCGCGTGGTGAGCAGTTCTTC. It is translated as CASSLAGGARGEQFF.

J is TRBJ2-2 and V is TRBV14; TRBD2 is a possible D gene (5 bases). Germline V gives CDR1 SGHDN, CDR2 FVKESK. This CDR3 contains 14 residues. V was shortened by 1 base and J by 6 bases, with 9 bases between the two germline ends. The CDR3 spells CASSQVVEAGELFF. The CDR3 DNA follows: TGTGCCAGCAGCCAAGTGGTGGAGGCCGGGGAGCTGTTTTTT. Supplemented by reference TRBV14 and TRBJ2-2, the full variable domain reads EAGVTQFPSHSVIEKGQTVTLRCDPISGHDNLYWYRRVMGKEIKFLLHFVKESKQDESGMPNNRFLAERTGGTYSTLKVQPAELEDSGVYFCASSQVVEAGELFFGEGSRLTVL.

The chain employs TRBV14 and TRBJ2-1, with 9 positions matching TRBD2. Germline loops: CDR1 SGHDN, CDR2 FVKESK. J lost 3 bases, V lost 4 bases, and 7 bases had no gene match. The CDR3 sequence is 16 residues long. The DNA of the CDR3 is TGTGCCAGCAGCCGCTGGACTAGCGCTCACTACAATGAGCAGTTCTTC. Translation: CASSRWTSAHYNEQFF.

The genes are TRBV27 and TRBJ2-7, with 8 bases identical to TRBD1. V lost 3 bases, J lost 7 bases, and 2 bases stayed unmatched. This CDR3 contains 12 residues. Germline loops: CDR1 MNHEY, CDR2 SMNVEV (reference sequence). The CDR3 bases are TGTGCCAGCAGTTTTACAGGGGGAGAGCAGTACTTC. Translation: CASSFTGGEQYF.

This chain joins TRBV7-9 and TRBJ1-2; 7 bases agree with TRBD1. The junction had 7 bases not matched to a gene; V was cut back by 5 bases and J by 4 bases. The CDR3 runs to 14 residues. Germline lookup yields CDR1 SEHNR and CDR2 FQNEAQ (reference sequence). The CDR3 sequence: CASSLTGEAYGYTF. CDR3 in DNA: TGTGCCAGCAGCCTTACAGGGGAAGCCTATGGCTACACCTTC.

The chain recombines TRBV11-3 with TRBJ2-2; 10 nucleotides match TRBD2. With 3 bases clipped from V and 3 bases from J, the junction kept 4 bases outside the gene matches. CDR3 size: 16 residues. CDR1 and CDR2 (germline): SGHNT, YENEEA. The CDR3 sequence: CASSLSSGRDTGELFF. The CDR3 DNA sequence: TGTGCCAGCAGCTTGAGCAGCGGGAGGGACACCGGGGAGCTGTTTTTT.

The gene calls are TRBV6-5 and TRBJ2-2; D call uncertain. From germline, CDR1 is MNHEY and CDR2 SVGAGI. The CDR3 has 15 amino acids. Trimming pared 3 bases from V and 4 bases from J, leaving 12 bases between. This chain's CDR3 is CASSYGSGGTGELFF. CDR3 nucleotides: TGTGCCAGCAGTTATGGGTCGGGTGGCACCGGGGAGCTGTTTTTT.

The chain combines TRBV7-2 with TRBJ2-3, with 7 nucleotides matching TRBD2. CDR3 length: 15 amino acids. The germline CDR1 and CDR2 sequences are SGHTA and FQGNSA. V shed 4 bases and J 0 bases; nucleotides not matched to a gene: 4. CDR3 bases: TGTGCCAGCAGCTCTCAGGGAGGGAGCACAGATACGCAGTATTTT. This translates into CASSSQGGSTDTQYF. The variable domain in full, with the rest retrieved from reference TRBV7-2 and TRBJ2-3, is GAGVSQSPSNKVTEKGKDVELRCDPISGHTALYWYRQSLGQGLEFLIYFQGNSAPDKSGLPSDRFSAERTGGSVSTLTIQRTQQEDSAVYLCASSSQGGSTDTQYFGPGTRLTVL.

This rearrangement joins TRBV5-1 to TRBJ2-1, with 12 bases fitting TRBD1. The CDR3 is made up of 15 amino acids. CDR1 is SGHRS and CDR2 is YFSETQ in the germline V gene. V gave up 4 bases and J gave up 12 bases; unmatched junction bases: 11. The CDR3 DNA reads TGCGCCAGCAGCCAGGGACAGGGGGCTTGGGGTTGGCAGTTCTTC. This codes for CASSQGQGAWGWQFF.

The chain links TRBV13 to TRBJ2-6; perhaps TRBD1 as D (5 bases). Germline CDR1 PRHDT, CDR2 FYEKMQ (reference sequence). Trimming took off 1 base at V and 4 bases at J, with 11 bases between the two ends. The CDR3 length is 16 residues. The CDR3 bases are TGTGCCAGCAGCTTAGCCCAGGGTTACGGGGCCAACGTCCTGACTTTC. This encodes CASSLAQGYGANVLTF.

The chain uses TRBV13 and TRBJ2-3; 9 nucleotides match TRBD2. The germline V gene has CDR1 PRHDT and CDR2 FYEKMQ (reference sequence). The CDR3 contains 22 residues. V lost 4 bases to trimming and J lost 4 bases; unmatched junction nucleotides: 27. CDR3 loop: CASSSLIWGTAGTSSFPDTQYF. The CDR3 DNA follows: TGTGCCAGCAGCTCCCTGATCTGGGGGACAGCCGGGACTAGCTCTTTTCCAGATACGCAGTATTTT.

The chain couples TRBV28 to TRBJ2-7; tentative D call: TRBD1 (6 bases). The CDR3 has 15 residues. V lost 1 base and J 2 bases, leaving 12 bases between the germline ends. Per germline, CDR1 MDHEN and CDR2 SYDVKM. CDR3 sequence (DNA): TGTGCCAGCAGTTTATACAGGGACGGGACCTACGAGCAGTACTTC. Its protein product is CASSLYRDGTYEQYF.

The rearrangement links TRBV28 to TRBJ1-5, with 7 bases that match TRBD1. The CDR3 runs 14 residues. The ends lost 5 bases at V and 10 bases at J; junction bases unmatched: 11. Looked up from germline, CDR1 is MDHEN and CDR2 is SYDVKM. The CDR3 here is CASSMGQPRRPQHF. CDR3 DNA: TGTGCCAGCAGTATGGGACAGCCCAGACGACCCCAGCATTTT.

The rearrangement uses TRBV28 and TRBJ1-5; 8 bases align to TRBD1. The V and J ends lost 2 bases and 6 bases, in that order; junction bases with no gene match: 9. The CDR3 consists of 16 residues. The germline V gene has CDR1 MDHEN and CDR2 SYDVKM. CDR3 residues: CASSLLLDRDGQPQHF. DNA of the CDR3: TGTGCCAGCAGTTTACTTCTGGACAGGGACGGTCAGCCCCAGCATTTT.

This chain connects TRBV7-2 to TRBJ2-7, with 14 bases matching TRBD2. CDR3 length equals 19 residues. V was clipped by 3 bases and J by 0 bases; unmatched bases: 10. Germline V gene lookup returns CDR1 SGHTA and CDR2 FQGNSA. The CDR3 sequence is CASSLGLAGVGRNSYEQYF. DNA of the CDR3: TGTGCCAGCAGCTTGGGACTAGCGGGAGTTGGTAGAAACTCCTACGAGCAGTACTTC.

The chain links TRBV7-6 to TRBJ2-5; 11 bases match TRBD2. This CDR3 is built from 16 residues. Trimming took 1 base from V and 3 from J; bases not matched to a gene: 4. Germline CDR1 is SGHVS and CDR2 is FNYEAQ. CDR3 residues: CASSLEVSGREETQYF. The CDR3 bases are TGTGCCAGCAGCTTAGAGGTTAGCGGGAGGGAAGAGACCCAGTACTTC.

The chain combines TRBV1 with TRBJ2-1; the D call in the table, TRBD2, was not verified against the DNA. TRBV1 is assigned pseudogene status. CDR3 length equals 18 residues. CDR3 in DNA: TGCACCAGCAGCCAGGACAACCCGCGAGCGCGGGATGGGGGTGAGCAGTTCTTC. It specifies CTSSQDNPRARDGGEQFF.

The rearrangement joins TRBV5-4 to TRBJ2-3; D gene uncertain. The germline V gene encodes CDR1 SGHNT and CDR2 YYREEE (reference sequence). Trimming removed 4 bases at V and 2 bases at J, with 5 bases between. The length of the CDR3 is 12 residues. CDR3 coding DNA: TGTGCCAGCAGCCACTTCACAGATACGCAGTATTTT. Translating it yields CASSHFTDTQYF.

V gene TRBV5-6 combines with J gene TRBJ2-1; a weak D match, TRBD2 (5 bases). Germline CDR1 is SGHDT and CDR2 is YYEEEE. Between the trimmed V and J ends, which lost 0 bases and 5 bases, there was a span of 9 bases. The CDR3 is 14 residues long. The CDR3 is CASSLVGSHNEQFF. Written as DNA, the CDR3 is TGTGCCAGCAGCTTGGTGGGGAGCCACAATGAGCAGTTCTTC. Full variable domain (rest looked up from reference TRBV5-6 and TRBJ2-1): DAGVTQSPTHLIKTRGQQVTLRCSPKSGHDTVSWYQQALGQGPQFIFQYYEEEERQRGNFPDRFSGHQFPNYSSELNVNALLLGDSALYLCASSLVGSHNEQFFGPGTRLTVL.

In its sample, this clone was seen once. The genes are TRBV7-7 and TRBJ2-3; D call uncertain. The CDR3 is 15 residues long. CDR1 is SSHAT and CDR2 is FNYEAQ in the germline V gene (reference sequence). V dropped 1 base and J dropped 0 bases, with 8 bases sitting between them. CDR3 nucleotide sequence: TGTGCCAGCAGCTTAGGTTCAGGTAGCACAGATACGCAGTATTTT. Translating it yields CASSLGSGSTDTQYF.

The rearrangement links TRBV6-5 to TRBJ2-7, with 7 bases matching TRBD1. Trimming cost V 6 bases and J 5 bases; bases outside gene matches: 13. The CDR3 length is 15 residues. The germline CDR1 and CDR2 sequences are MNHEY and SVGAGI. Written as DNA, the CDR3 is TGTGCCAGCAGCAATCGACAGGGTTTCGTTGACGAGCAGTACTTC. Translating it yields CASSNRQGFVDEQYF.

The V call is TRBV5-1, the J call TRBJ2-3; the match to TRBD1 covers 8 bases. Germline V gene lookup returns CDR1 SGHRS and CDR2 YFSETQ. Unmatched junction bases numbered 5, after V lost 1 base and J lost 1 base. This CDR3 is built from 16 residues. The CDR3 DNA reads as TGCGCCAGCAGCTTGTATGGGACAGGAGGCACAGATACGCAGTATTTT. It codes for CASSLYGTGGTDTQYF.

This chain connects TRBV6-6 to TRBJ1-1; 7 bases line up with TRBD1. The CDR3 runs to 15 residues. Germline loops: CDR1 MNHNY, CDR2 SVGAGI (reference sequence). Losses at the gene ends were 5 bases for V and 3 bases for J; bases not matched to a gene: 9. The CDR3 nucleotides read TGTGCCAGCAGTAAGCTACAGGGGTCTGACACTGAAGCTTTCTTT. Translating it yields CASSKLQGSDTEAFF.

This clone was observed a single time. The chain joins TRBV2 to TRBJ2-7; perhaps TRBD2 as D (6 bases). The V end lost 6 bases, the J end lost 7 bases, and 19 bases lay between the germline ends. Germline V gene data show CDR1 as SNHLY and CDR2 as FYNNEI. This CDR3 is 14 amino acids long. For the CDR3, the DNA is TGTGCCAGCAGGGGAGGTCCCCGGTCGGGTGAGCAGTACTTC. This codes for CASRGGPRSGEQYF.

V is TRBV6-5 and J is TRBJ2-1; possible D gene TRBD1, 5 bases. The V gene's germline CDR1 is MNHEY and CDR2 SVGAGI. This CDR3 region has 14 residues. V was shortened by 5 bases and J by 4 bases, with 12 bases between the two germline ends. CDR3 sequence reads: CASSAGMGYNEQFF. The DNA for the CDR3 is TGTGCCAGCAGTGCAGGGATGGGATACAATGAGCAGTTCTTC.

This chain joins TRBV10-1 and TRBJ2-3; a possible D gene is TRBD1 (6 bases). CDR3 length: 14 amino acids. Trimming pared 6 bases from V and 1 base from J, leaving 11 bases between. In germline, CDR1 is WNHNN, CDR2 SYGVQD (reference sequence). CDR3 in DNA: TGCGCCAGCAGCGATGGGGGCGGCACAGATACGCAGTATTTT. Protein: CASSDGGGTDTQYF.